Included here is one TCR beta chain sequence, with context. This sample is part of a study of cytotoxic CD8 clonotypes in ibrutinib-treated CLL. For the study at large: Partial response was seen in about 25 patients and complete response in 2; after median around 5.5 years, about 15 stayed remitted, around twelve progressed. Per sample, productive templates averaged approximately 250,000 and productive rearrangements averaged 94,082.

Per the germline V gene, CDR1 is MDHEN and CDR2 is SYDVKM. The CDR3 runs 15 residues. V lost 5 bases and J lost 4; bases outside the gene matches: 6. Investigators sought sequencing depths of between 1 in 200,000 and 1 in 1 million T cells. The table came from immunoSEQ multiplex PCR; TCRdb's copy has only in-frame clones and leaves some out. Found here are roughly 4,200 clones, about 80% of them singletons; the top ten hold over 20%. Here the sequenced sample was PBMCs, taken before ibrutinib treatment. The V and J genes are TRBV28 and TRBJ2-1; 9 nucleotides agree with TRBD1. The clonotype comes from a human donor with chronic lymphocytic leukemia. In nucleotides, the CDR3 is TGTGCCAGCAGTGTGGGACAGGGATCTTACAATGAGCAGTTCTTC. Its translation: CASSVGQGSYNEQFF.